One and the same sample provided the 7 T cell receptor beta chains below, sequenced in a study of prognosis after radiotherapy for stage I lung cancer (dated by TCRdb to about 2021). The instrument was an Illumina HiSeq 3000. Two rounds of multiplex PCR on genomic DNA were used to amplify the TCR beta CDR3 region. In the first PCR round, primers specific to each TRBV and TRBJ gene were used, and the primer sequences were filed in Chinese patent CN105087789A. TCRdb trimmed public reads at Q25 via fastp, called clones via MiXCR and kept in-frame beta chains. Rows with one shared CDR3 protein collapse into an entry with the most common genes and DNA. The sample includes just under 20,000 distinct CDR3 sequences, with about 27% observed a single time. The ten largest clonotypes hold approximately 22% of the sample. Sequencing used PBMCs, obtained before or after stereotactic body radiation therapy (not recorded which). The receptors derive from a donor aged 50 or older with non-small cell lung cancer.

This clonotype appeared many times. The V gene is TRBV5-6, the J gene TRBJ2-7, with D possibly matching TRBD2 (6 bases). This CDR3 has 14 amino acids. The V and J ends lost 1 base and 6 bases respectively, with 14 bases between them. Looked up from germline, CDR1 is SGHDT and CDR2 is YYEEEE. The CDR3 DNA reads TGTGCCAGCAGCTTGTCAAGCGGGCGCAGCGAGCAGTACTTC. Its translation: CASSLSSGRSEQYF.

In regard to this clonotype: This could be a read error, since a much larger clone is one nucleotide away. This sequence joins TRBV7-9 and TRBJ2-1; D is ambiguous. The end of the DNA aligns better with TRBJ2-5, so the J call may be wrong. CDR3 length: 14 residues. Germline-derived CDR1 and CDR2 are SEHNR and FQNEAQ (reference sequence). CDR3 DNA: TGTGCCAGCAGCTTAGGCTCGGAGAGAGAGACCCAGTACTTC. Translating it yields CASSLGSERETQYF.

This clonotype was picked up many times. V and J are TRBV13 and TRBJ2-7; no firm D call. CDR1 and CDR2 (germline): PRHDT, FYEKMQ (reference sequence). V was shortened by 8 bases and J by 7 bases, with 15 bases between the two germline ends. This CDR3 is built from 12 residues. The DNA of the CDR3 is TGTGCCAGCTCAGGCCCTCCAAGGGAGCAGTACTTC. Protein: CASSGPPREQYF.

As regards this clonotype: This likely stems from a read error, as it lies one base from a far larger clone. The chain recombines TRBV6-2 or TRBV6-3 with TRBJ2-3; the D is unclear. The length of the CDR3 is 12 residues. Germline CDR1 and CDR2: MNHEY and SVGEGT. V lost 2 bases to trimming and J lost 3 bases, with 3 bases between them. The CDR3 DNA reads TGTGCCAGCAGTTACCGGACAGATACGCAGTATTTT. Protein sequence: CASSYRTDTQYF.

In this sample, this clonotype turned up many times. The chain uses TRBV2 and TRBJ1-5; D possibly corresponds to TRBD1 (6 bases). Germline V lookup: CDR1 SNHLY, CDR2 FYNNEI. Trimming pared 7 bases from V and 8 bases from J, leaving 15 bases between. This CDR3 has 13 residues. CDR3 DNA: TGTGCCAGCACAACAGGGACGTTGGAGCCCCAGCATTTT. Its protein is CASTTGTLEPQHF.

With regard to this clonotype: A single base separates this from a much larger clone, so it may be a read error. The CDR3 loop is CANMGSGTATEAFF. CDR3 coding DNA: TGTGCCAATATGGGGTCGGGGACGGCCACTGAAGCTTTCTTT. This rearrangement joins TRBV19 to TRBJ1-1, with a weak D call TRBD1 (5 bases). The CDR3 is 14 residues long. V lost 10 bases, J lost 4 bases, and 19 bases lay in between. Germline CDR1 reads LNHDA; CDR2 reads SQIVND (reference sequence).

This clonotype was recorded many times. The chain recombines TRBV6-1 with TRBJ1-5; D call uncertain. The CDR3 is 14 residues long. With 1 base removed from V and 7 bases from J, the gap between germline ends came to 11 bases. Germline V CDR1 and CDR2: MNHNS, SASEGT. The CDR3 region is CASSEVWVGQPQHF. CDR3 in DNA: TGTGCCAGCAGTGAAGTATGGGTTGGACAGCCCCAGCATTTT.